Listed here are 5 T cell receptor beta chains from one sample, sequenced in a study of T-cell memory formation after mild COVID-19. TCRdb recomputed calls from the 5' RACE reads with MiXCR, one row per CDR3 protein. The sample shows 150,000 to 200,000 distinct CDR3 sequences, about 9.9% of them seen only once. Sequences were obtained from PBMCs or a T cell subset sorted from them (not recorded which). Source of these receptors: a man aged 18 to 29 who had mild COVID-19 (a few samples of this study predate the infection). Cell type and time point are not known.

This chain joins TRBV15 and TRBJ2-1; D might be TRBD1 or TRBD2, each matching 5 bases. Trimming pared 1 base from V and 6 bases from J, leaving 10 bases between. The germline gives CDR1 LNHNV, CDR2 YYDKDF (reference sequence). This CDR3 region has 14 residues. The CDR3 is CATSRVGAGNEQFF. As DNA, the CDR3 is TGTGCCACCAGCAGAGTAGGGGCGGGCAATGAGCAGTTCTTC.

This clonotype has a count of ten or more. This rearrangement joins TRBV5-1 to TRBJ1-1; no clear D gene. V lost 0 bases and J lost 8, with 11 bases in between. Germline CDR1 is SGHRS and CDR2 is YFSETQ. This CDR3 spans 13 amino acids. The DNA for the CDR3 is TGCGCCAGCAGCTTGGCTGGGGTCCTCGAAGCTTTCTTT. Translation gives CASSLAGVLEAFF. Full variable domain (rest looked up from reference TRBV5-1 and TRBJ1-1): KAGVTQTPRYLIKTRGQQVTLSCSPISGHRSVSWYQQTPGQGLQFLFEYFSETQRNKGNFPGRFSGRQFSNSRSEMNVSTLELGDSALYLCASSLAGVLEAFFGQGTRLTVV.

The J gene is TRBJ2-7, the V gene TRBV2; TRBD1 might be the D (5 bases). The V gene lost 6 bases and the J gene lost 0 bases, with 12 bases spanning the gap. The CDR3 contains 14 residues. CDR1 is SNHLY, CDR2 FYNNEI, per germline. DNA for the CDR3: TGTGCCAGCAGCCCTACAGGATCCTCCTACGAGCAGTACGTC. This codes for CASSPTGSSYEQYV.

The CDR3 sequence: CASSASGRGPTDTQYF. The CDR3 DNA is TGTGCCAGCAGTGCCTCGGGCCGGGGGCCCACAGATACGCAGTATTTT. The rearrangement uses TRBV12-3 or TRBV12-4 and TRBJ2-3; perhaps D is TRBD1 or TRBD2 (6 bases each). This CDR3 region has 16 residues. V dropped 5 bases and J dropped 2 bases, with 17 bases sitting between them.

As for this clonotype: At one boundary the junction diverges from the germline segment, which might be a read error. CDR3 bases: TGTGCTAGCAGCTTGCTAGCGGGCCCCCAAGAGACCCAGTACTTC. Its translation: CASSLLAGPQETQYF. V is TRBV7-7 and J is TRBJ2-5, with TRBD2 identical over 8 bases. Germline-derived CDR1 and CDR2 are SSHAT and FNYEAQ (reference sequence). This CDR3 has 15 amino acids.